This TCR beta chain originates from a study of CD39 and CD103 CD8 tumor-infiltrating T cells. Study-wide results and caveats: DN TIL clonotypes largely overlapped peripheral memory CD8 repertoires, unlike DP.

The V gene's germline CDR1 is MRHNA and CDR2 SNTAGT. The V gene lost 3 bases and the J gene lost 5 bases, with 12 bases spanning the gap. The CDR3 runs to 14 residues. DNA input per subset was roughly 10,000 to 100,000 sorted cells. Clones were sequenced by immunoSEQ multiplex PCR, and TCRdb holds only the in-frame ones, with some missing. The sample has some 4,300 clones, under 80% seen once. This clone was observed a handful of times. Its antigen is currently unknown. Patients were not receiving any therapy when their samples were collected. CCR7 was ignored; memory CD8 cells were sorted as CD8+CD4-CD45RA-.

The chain employs TRBV6-4 and TRBJ2-3, with a possible D match to TRBD2 (6 bases). The clonotype comes from a human donor with head and neck squamous cell carcinoma. Sequencing input: CD8+ T cells sorted from blood. The subset denotes: total memory CD8 T cells (CD45RA-CCR7+/-) from blood or uninvolved lymph node. The CDR3 reads CASSEGGEGDTQYF. CDR3 nucleotides: TGTGCCAGCAGTGAGGGCGGGGAAGGAGATACGCAGTATTTT.